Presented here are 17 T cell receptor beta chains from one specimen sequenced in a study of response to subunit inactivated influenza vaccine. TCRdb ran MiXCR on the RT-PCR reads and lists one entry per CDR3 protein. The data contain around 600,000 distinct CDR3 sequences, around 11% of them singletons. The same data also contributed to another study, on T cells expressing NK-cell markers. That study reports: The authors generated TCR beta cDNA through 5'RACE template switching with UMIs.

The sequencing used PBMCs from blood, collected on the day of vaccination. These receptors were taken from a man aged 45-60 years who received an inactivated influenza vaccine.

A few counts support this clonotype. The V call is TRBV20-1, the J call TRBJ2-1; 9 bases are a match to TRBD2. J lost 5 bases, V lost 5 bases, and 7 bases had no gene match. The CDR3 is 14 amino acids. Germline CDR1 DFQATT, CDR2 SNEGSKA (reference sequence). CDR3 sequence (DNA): TGCAGTGCTGCCCCTCCTAGCGGGGACAATGAGCAGTTCTTC. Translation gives CSAAPPSGDNEQFF.

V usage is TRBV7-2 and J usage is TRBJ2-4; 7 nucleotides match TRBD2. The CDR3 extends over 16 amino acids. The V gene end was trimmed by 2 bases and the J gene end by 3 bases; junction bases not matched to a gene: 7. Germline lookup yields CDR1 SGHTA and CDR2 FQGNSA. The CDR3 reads CASSLYLAGVKNIQYF. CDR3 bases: TGTGCCAGCAGCTTATATTTGGCGGGAGTCAAAAACATTCAGTACTTC.

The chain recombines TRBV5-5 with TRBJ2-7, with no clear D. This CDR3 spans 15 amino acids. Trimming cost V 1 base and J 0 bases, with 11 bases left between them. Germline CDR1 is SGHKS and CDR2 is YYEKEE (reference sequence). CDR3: CASSLFLPSSYEQYF. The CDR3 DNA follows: TGTGCCAGCAGCTTGTTTCTCCCCAGCTCCTACGAGCAGTACTTC.

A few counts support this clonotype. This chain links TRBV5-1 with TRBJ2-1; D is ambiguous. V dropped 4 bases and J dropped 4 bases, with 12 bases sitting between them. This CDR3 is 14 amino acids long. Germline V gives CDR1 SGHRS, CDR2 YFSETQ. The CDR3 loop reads CASSVGGGYNEQFF. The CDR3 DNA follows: TGCGCCAGCAGCGTCGGCGGTGGTTACAATGAGCAGTTCTTC. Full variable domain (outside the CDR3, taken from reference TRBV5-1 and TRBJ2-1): KAGVTQTPRYLIKTRGQQVTLSCSPISGHRSVSWYQQTPGQGLQFLFEYFSETQRNKGNFPGRFSGRQFSNSRSEMNVSTLELGDSALYLCASSVGGGYNEQFFGPGTRLTVL.

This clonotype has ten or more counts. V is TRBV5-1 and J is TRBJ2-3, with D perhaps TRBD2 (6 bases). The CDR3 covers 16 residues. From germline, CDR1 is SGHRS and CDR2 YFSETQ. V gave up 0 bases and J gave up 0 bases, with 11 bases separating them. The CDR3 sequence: CASSLAASVSTDTQYF. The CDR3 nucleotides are TGCGCCAGCAGCTTGGCGGCTAGCGTGAGCACAGATACGCAGTATTTT.

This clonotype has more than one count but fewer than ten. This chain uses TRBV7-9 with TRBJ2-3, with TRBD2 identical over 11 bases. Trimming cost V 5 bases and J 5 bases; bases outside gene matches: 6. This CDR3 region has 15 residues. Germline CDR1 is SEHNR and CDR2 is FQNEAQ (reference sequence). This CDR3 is CASSDSGRARDTQYF. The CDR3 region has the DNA TGTGCCAGCAGCGATAGCGGGAGGGCCAGAGATACGCAGTATTTT.

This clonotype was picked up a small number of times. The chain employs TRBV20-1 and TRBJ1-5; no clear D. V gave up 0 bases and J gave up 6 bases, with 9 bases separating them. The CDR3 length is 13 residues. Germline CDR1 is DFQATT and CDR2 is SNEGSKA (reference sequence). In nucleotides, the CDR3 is TGCAGTGCTAGAGATCAGGAGGGTCAGCCCCAGCATTTT. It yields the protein CSARDQEGQPQHF.

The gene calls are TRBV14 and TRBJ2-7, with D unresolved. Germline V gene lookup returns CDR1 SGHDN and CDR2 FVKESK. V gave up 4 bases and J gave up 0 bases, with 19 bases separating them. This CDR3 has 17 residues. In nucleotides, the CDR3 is TGTGCCAGCAGCCCGAGTTGGTTGCGCAGAAGCTCCTACGAGCAGTACTTC. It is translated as CASSPSWLRRSSYEQYF.

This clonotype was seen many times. CDR3 in amino acids: CASTSLGRSTEAFF. In nucleotides, the CDR3 is TGTGCCAGCACCTCCCTAGGTCGCAGTACTGAAGCTTTCTTT. The chain employs TRBV12-3 or TRBV12-4 and TRBJ1-1; D call uncertain. V gave up 7 bases and J gave up 5 bases, with 17 bases separating them. The CDR3 covers 14 residues.

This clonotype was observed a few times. CDR3 in DNA: TGTGCCAGCAGTCCCTTGGAGCCCCAAGAGACCCAGTACTTC. This sequence encodes CASSPLEPQETQYF. This chain joins TRBV27 and TRBJ2-5; D is uncertain. This CDR3 is 14 amino acids long. Looked up from germline, CDR1 is MNHEY and CDR2 is SMNVEV (reference sequence). V was shortened by 5 bases and J by 1 base, with 11 bases between the two germline ends.

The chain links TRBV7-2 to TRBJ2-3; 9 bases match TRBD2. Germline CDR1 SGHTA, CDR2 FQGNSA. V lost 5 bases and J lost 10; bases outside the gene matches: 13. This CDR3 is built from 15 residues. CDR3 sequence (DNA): TGTGCCAGCAGCCCTGGTCGAGCGGGGGGCGGCGCGCAGTATTTT. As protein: CASSPGRAGGGAQYF.

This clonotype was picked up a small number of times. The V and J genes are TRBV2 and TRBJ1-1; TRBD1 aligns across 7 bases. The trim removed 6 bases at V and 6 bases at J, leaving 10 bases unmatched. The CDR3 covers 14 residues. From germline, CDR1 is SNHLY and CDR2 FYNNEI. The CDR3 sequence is CASRATGNTPEAFF. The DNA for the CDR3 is TGTGCCAGCAGGGCGACAGGGAACACCCCTGAAGCTTTCTTT.

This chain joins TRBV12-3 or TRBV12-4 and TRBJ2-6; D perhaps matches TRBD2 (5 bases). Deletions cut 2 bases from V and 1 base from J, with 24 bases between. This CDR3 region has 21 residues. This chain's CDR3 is CASSLSARGVGSNSGANVLTF. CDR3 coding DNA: TGTGCCAGCAGTTTATCGGCCCGGGGAGTAGGGAGTAATTCTGGGGCCAACGTCCTGACTTTC.

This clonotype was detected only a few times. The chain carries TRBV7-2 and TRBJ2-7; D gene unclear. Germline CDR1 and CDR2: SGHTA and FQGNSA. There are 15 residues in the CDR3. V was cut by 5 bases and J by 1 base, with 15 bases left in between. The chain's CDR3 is CASSTSADPSYEQYF. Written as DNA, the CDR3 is TGTGCCAGCAGCACCAGCGCTGATCCTTCCTACGAGCAGTACTTC.

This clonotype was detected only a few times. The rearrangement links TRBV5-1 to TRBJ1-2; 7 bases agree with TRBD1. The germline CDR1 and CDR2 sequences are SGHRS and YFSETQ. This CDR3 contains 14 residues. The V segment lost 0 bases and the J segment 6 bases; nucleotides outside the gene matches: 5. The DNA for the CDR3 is TGCGCCAGCAGCTTGGTTGAGGGGGCGAATGGCTACACCTTC. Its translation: CASSLVEGANGYTF.

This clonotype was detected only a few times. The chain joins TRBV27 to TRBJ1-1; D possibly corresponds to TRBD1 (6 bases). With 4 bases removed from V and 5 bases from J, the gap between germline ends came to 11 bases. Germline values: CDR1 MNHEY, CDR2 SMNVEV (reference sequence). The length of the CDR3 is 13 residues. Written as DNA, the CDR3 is TGTGCCAGCAGTTCACAGGGTTGGACTGAAGCTTTCTTT. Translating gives CASSSQGWTEAFF.

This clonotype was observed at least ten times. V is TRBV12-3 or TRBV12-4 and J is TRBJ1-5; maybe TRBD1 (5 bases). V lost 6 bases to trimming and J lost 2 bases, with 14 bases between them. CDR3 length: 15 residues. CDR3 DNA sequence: TGTGCCAGCAGCCTGGAGGGAGGGGGCAATCAGCCCCAGCATTTT. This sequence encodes CASSLEGGGNQPQHF.